This TCR beta chain was sequenced in a study of CD8 T cells in Susac syndrome. About this clonotype itself: Its cognate antigen is unknown.

TEMRA cells were enriched by FACS, and CD4+ and CD8+ T cells were negatively isolated. The CDR3 contains 14 residues. Germline V gives CDR1 LNHDA, CDR2 SQIVND (reference sequence). V lost 5 bases, J lost 2 bases, and 13 bases lay in between. The authors reverse transcribed roughly 0.5 to 1 ug RNA with random hexamers. TCRdb re-derived calls from the immunoSEQ multiplex PCR reads in MiXCR, one entry per CDR3 protein. Among tens of thousands of distinct CDR3 sequences listed, roughly 93% were seen once. Study-level results: The study conceded that its TCR sequencing and HLA analysis involved relatively few individuals.

This chain connects TRBV19 to TRBJ2-7; D gene ambiguous. This TCR came from a human donor in good health. The sequenced material came from CD8+ T cells from PBMCs. DNA for the CDR3: TGTGCCAGTAGTGTCGGGCCCGCTCCCTACGAGCAGTACTTC. Translated, it gives CASSVGPAPYEQYF.